This entry lists 2 T cell receptor beta chains sequenced from one sample in a study of spatial heterogeneity in lung cancer (dated by TCRdb to about 2019). Library preparation used 5' RACE. Data came from a NextSeq 500. TCRdb reran the public reads through fastp at Q25 and MiXCR, keeping productive beta chains. Rows with one shared CDR3 protein collapse into an entry with the most common genes and DNA. The sample data list about 92,000 distinct CDR3 sequences, and about an eighth of these were observed just once. Together, the top ten hold under 50% of the sample. In light of the paper, this sample's time point label describes: sample taken at primary tumor resection. This specimen was PBMCs, taken at surgery. The source is a male donor with early-stage non-small cell lung cancer.

This clonotype turned up a few times. This chain connects TRBV24-1 to TRBJ2-1, with 7 positions matching TRBD2. Trimming removed 5 bases from V and 7 bases from J; junction bases left unmatched: 7. Per germline, CDR1 KGHDR and CDR2 SFDVKD. The CDR3 extends over 14 amino acids. CDR3 residues: CATSAPGGVNEQFF. The DNA for the CDR3 is TGTGCCACCAGTGCCCCTGGGGGGGTTAATGAGCAGTTCTTC.

DNA of the CDR3: TGTGCCAGCAGCACCACCGGGCTGTTCCGTGAGCAGTTCTTC. Its translation is CASSTTGLFREQFF. This sequence joins TRBV9 and TRBJ2-1, with D hard to call. Deletions cut 4 bases from V and 9 bases from J, with 17 bases between. The CDR3 has 14 amino acids. Looked up from germline, CDR1 is SGDLS and CDR2 is YYNGEE.